This entry concerns a single T cell receptor (beta chain). The protocol was immunoSEQ multiplex PCR, while the TCRdb copy is restricted to in-frame clones and leaves out a portion. The repertoire consists of about 1.5 million clones, with approximately 98% occurring once and the leading ten covering less than 0.55%. The data were obtained in a study of shared clonotypes between healthy human individuals. CDR3 length: 11 residues. Germline trimming cut 8 bases from V and 15 bases from J; bases unmatched to any gene: 8. The germline CDR1 and CDR2 sequences are SNHLY and FYNNEI. The healthy adult donors were HIV-negative and reported no recent acute infections or vaccinations.

Sequenced input: naive CD4+ T cells sorted from blood. Indicated subset: CD45RA+ positively selected. This clonotype originated in a young man in good health. This sequence joins TRBV2 and TRBJ2-3; TRBD1 aligns across 10 bases. DNA of the CDR3: TGTGCCAGCGAAGACAGGGGGCGCGATTATTTT. Protein: CASEDRGRDYF.